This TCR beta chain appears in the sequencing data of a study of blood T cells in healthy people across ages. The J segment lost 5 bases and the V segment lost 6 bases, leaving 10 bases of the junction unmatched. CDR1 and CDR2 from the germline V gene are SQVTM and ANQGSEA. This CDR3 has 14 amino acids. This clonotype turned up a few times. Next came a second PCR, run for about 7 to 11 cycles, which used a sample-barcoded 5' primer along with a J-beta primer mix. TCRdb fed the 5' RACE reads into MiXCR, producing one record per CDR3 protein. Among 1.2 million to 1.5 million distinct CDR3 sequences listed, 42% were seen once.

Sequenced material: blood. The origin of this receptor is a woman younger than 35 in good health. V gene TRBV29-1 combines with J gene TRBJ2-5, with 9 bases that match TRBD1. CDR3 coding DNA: TGCAGCGTCTTCACAGGGGGCGGGGAGGAGACCCAGTACTTC. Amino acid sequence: CSVFTGGGEETQYF.